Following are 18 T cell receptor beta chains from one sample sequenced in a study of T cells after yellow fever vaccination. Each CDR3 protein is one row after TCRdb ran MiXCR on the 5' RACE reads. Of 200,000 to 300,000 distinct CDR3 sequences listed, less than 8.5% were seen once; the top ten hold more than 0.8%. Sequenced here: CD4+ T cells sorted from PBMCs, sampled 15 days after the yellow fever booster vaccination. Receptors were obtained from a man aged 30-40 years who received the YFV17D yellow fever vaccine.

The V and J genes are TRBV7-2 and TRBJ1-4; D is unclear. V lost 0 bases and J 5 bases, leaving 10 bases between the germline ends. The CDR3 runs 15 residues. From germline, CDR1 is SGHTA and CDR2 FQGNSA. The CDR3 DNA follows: TGTGCCAGCAGCTTAGCAGGGCTTAGGAATGAAAAACTGTTTTTT. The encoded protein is CASSLAGLRNEKLFF.

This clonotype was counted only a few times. CDR3 in DNA: TGTGCCAGCAGCCAACTCAGAGTGGGCCCGGGGATAAACACTGAAGCTTTCTTT. It codes for CASSQLRVGPGINTEAFF. The chain employs TRBV12-3 or TRBV12-4 and TRBJ1-1; D gene ambiguous. The CDR3 extends over 18 amino acids. Deletions cut 6 bases from V and 2 bases from J, with 25 bases between.

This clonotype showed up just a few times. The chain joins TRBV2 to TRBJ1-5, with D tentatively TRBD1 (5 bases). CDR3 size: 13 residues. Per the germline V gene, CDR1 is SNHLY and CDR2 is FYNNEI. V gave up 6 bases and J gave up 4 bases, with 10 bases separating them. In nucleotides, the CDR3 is TGTGCCAGCAGGCTTGGGGGGAATCAGCCCCAGCATTTT. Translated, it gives CASRLGGNQPQHF.

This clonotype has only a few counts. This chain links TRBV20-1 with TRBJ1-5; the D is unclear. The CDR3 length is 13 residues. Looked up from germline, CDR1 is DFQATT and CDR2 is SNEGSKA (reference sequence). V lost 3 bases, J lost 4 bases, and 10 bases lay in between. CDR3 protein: CSASRRSNQPQHF. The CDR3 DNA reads TGCAGTGCTAGCCGCAGGAGTAATCAGCCCCAGCATTTT.

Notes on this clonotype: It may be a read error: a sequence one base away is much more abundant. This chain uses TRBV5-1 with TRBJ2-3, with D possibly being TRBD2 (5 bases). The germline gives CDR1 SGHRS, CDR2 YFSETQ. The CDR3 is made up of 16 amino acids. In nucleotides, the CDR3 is TGCTCCAGCAGCTTCGGAGGCACCGACTTCACAGATACGCAGTATTTT. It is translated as CSSSFGGTDFTDTQYF.

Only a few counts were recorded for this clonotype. CDR3 in amino acids: CASRLGQTGEQYF. DNA for the CDR3: TGTGCCAGCAGATTAGGGCAGACGGGCGAGCAGTACTTC. The V call is TRBV6-5, the J call TRBJ2-7; D gene unclear. There are 13 residues in the CDR3. V lost 6 bases and J 6 bases, leaving 15 bases between the germline ends. Germline-derived CDR1 and CDR2 are MNHEY and SVGAGI.

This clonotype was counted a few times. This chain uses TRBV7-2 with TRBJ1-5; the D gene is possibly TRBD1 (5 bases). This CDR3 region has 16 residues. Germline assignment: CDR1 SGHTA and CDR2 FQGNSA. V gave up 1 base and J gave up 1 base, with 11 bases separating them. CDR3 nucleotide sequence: TGTGCCAGCAGCTTAGAGTACAGGCCGAGCAATCAGCCCCAGCATTTT. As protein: CASSLEYRPSNQPQHF.

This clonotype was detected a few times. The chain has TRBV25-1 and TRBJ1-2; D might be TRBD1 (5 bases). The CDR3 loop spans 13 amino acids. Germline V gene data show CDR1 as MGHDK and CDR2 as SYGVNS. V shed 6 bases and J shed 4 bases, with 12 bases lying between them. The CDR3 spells CASRGESFYGYTF. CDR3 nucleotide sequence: TGTGCCAGCAGAGGGGAGAGTTTCTATGGCTACACCTTC.

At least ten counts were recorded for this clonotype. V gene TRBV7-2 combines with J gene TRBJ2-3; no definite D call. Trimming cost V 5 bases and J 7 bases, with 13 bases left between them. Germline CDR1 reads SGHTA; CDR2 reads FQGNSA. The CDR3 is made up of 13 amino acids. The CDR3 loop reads CASSPLPTYTQYF. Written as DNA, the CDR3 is TGTGCCAGCAGCCCCTTGCCTACTTATACGCAGTATTTT.

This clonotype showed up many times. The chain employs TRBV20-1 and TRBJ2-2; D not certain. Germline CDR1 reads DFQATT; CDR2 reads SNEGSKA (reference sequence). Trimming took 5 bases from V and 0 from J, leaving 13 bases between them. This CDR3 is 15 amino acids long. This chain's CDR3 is CSASLGITNTGELFF. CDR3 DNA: TGCAGTGCTTCACTGGGAATCACGAACACCGGGGAGCTGTTTTTT.

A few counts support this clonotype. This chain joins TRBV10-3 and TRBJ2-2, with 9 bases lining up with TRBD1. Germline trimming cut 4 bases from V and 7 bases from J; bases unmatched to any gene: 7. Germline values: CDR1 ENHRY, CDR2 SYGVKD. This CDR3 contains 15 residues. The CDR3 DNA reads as TGTGCCATCAGTGCCGGGACAGGGTGGGACGGGGAGCTGTTTTTT. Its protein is CAISAGTGWDGELFF.

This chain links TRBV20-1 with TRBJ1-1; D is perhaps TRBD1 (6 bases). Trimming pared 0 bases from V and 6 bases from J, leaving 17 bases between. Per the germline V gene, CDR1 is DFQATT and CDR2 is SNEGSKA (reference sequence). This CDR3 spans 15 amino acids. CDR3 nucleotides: TGCAGTGCTAGAGATCCGGGGGGGGGCCGGGCTGAAGCTTTCTTT. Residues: CSARDPGGGRAEAFF.

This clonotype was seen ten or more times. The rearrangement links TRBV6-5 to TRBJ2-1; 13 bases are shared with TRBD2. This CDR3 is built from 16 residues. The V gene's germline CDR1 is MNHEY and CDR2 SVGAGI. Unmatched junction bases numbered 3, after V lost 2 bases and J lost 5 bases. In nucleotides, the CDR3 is TGTGCCAGCAGTTACGAGACTAGCGGGAGGAACAATGAGCAGTTCTTC. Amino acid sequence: CASSYETSGRNNEQFF.

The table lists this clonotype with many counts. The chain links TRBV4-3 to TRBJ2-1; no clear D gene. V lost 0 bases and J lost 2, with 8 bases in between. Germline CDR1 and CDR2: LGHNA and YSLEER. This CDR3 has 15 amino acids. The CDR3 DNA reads TGCGCCAGCAGCCAAGAATATTCTACCTACAATGAGCAGTTCTTC. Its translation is CASSQEYSTYNEQFF.

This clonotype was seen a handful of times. The CDR3 is CSAIGTGKGDTQYF. The CDR3 DNA sequence: TGCAGTGCTATAGGGACAGGGAAGGGAGATACGCAGTATTTT. The chain recombines TRBV20-1 with TRBJ2-3, with TRBD1 matching 9 bases. Germline CDR1 DFQATT, CDR2 SNEGSKA (reference sequence). The length of the CDR3 is 14 residues. V lost 4 bases and J lost 5; bases outside the gene matches: 7.

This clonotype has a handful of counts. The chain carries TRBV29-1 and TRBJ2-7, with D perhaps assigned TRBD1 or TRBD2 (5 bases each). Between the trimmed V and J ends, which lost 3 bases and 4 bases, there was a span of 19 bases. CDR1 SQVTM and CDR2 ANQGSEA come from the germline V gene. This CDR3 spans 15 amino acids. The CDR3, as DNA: TGCAGCGTTGAGGAAGGGGTAGGGACCCCTTACGAGCAGTACTTC. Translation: CSVEEGVGTPYEQYF.

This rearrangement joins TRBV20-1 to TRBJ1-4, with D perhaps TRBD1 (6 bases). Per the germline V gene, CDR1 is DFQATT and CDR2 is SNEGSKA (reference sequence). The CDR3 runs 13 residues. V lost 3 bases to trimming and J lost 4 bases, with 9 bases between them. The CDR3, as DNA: TGCAGTGCTAGGACAGGCGGTAATGAAAAACTGTTTTTT. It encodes CSARTGGNEKLFF.

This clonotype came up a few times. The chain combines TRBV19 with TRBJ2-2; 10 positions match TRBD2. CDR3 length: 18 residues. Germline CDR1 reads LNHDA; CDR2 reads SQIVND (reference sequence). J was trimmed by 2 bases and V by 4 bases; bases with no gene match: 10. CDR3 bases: TGTGCCAGTAGTAGGAGAGGGCTAGCGGGAGCAAACACCGGGGAGCTGTTTTTT. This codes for CASSRRGLAGANTGELFF.